Below, one TCR beta chain is given with its context. Its binding antigen is unknown. Base qualities are not provided; no much larger clone lies one nucleotide away. This record comes from a study of blood T cell repertoires in COVID-19 (dated by TCRdb to 2020 to 2021). Notes on the research overall: Samples from collaborators originated in the United States, Italy and Spain and spanned both the acute and convalescent phases of COVID-19. Samples were obtained from the ongoing ImmuneRACE study (first 160 participants) and from 1,200 or so subjects provided by 6 global collaborators. Subjects who had been exposed to COVID-19, were actively infected with it, or had recovered from it provided the deeply sampled blood TCRbeta repertoires that made up the dataset. Where available, HLA class I and class II types were taken from metadata supplied by the sample provider and were not determined by assay-based typing. The repertoires were made available in a free public database intended to serve as a resource for research on the immune response to SARS-CoV-2. A de-identified subject ID, COVID-19 status, age in years and sex were almost always included in the sample metadata. The material from the prospective study consisted of cDNA or gDNA derived from T cells, B-cell-depleted T cells, or PBMCs.

Collaborating institutions collected whole blood in K2EDTA tubes following their own protocols. For TCRbeta analysis, collaborator samples were shipped as frozen whole blood, as isolated PBMCs, or as DNA extracted from either sample type. V loses 1 base of germline sequence and J loses 4 bases, and the interval between the two ends is 10 bases. The CDR3 sequence holds 14 residues, the cysteine and phenylalanine included. The only DNA kept is the CDR3, 42 bases in frame from the first base. The CDR1 and CDR2 encoded by the germline V gene (reference sequence) are LGHDT and YNNKEL. The immunoSEQ Assay, a bias-controlled multiplex PCR, was used to amplify TCRbeta CDR3 regions from genomic DNA. Turning to the authors' computational methods: Nucleated cell counts per sample were estimated from amplification of reference gene primers within the assay. To quantify the absolute abundance of each unique TCRbeta CDR3 rearrangement, sequence reads were collapsed and filtered. For each sample, productive Simpson clonality was calculated as the square root of Simpson's diversity index across productive rearrangements. TCRdb holds this immuneACCESS table with in-frame rearrangements only. Some clones are missing; in checked studies, unresolved V genes explain under half, and the rest has no known cause. V, J and clone size derive from that table, while D and trimming were established from the DNA sequence. This sample holds 200,000 to 250,000 clones; 80% to 90% were observed only once. Clones ranked in the top ten supply 2.2% of the sample.

Here is what the overall study found, with its caveats: The quantity of clinical and demographic metadata differed by source and by participant and was supplied without curation.

The TCR was taken from a woman aged 50 to 60 with acute or convalescent COVID-19. The sample consisted of peripheral blood. The chain uses TRBV3-1 (or the pseudogene TRBV3-2) and TRBJ1-1; TRBD1 is possibly the D segment (5 matching bases). CDR3 sequence: CASSQVGDGTEAFF. The DNA reads TGTGCCAGCAGCCAAGTAGGGGATGGCACTGAAGCTTTCTTT.